This is a list of T cell receptor beta chains from one sample in a study of T-cell memory formation after mild COVID-19. TCRdb reanalysed the 5' RACE reads using MiXCR and keeps one entry per CDR3 protein. The data hold just under 350,000 distinct CDR3 sequences, with over 10% observed a single time. Sequenced: PBMCs or a T cell subset sorted from them (not recorded which). All receptors derive from a man between 18 and 29 years old who had mild COVID-19 (a few samples of this study predate the infection). Cell type and time point are not known. Both conserved end residues are part of each CDR3. Each record gives: D gene, clone size, V gene, J gene, CDR3 protein, CDR3 DNA. A D gene is named only where the DNA matches it firmly. Expanded clones are given a class, and other clones once, few, many or no size at all.

NA	many	TRBV7-9	TRBJ2-3	CASSFGSRGTDTQYF	TGTGCCAGCAGCTTCGGGTCGAGGGGCACAGATACGCAGTATTTT
TRBD1	NA	TRBV2	TRBJ1-5	CASSADPYRGSNQPQHF	TGTGCCAGCAGCGCTGACCCCTACAGGGGAAGCAATCAGCCCCAGCATTTT
TRBD1	NA	TRBV4-2	TRBJ1-2	CASSQEQGAASNYGYTF	TGTGCCAGCAGCCAAGAGCAGGGGGCGGCTTCTAACTATGGCTACACCTTC
TRBD2	few	TRBV5-1	TRBJ2-1	CASSSIQSGGAYNEQFF	TGCGCCAGCAGCTCCATTCAAAGCGGGGGGGCCTACAATGAGCAGTTCTTC
NA	few	TRBV7-6	TRBJ2-2	CASSLEAGVAGELFF	TGTGCCAGCAGCTTAGAGGCAGGGGTCGCCGGGGAGCTGTTTTTT
TRBD2	NA	TRBV6-2/TRBV6-3	TRBJ2-3	CASSYSVTGGAHHTQYF	TGTGCCAGCAGTTACTCGGTTACCGGGGGGGCACACCATACGCAGTATTTT
NA	few	TRBV14	TRBJ2-5	CASSQDWETQYF	TGTGCCAGCAGCCAAGATTGGGAGACCCAGTACTTC
NA	NA	TRBV7-9	TRBJ2-1	CASSLVDEQFF	TGTGCCAGCAGCTTAGTCGATGAGCAGTTCTTC
TRBD2	NA	TRBV6-2/TRBV6-3	TRBJ2-1	CASSYSMAGDPNEQFF	TGTGCCAGCAGTTACTCGATGGCGGGGGACCCCAATGAGCAGTTCTTC
NA	NA	TRBV12-3/TRBV12-4	TRBJ1-6	CASTRGYSPLHF	TGTGCCAGCACCCGAGGGTACTCACCCCTCCACTTT
NA	NA	TRBV29-1	TRBJ2-5	CSTQPVPETQYF	TGCAGCACTCAGCCCGTCCCCGAGACCCAGTACTTC
NA	NA	TRBV20-1	TRBJ2-1	CSARGGSEGSYNEQFF	TGCAGTGCTAGAGGAGGGAGCGAGGGCTCCTACAATGAGCAGTTCTTC
NA	NA	TRBV15	TRBJ1-5	CATSRDREGAGNQPQHF	TGTGCCACCAGCAGAGACAGGGAGGGAGCTGGCAATCAGCCCCAGCATTTT
NA	many	TRBV5-1	TRBJ2-3	CASSFRGSTDTQYF	TGCGCCAGCAGCTTTCGGGGATCCACAGATACGCAGTATTTT
NA	few	TRBV5-1	TRBJ2-1	CASRVRLEQFF	TGCGCCAGCAGGGTCAGGCTGGAGCAGTTCTTC
NA	few	TRBV4-3	TRBJ1-1	CASSQDRDAWGTEAFF	TGCGCCAGCAGCCAAGATCGGGATGCGTGGGGCACTGAAGCTTTCTTT
NA	few	TRBV12-3/TRBV12-4	TRBJ1-2	CASSLNPWGGYGYTF	TGTGCCAGCAGTCTCAATCCTTGGGGGGGGTATGGCTACACCTTC
NA	many	TRBV12-3/TRBV12-4	TRBJ1-5	CASTLGGGPQHF	TGTGCCAGCACCCTGGGGGGTGGGCCCCAGCATTTT
NA	NA	TRBV2	TRBJ1-1	CASSVPGLYTEAFF	TGTGCCAGCAGTGTCCCGGGACTTTACACTGAAGCTTTCTTT
TRBD1	few	TRBV7-9	TRBJ2-5	CASSVRQGHQETQYF	TGTGCCAGCAGCGTTAGACAGGGACACCAAGAGACCCAGTACTTC
TRBD2	many	TRBV10-3	TRBJ2-1	CAISESGERGRNEQFF	TGTGCCATCAGTGAGTCAGGGGAGCGGGGGCGCAATGAGCAGTTCTTC
NA	many	TRBV9	TRBJ2-3	CASSVGDPGRTDTQYF	TGTGCCAGCAGCGTAGGGGACCCGGGACGGACAGATACGCAGTATTTT
TRBD2	NA	TRBV5-1	TRBJ2-5	CASSLTSSGQETQYF	TGCGCCAGCAGCTTGACCTCTAGCGGACAAGAGACCCAGTACTTC
TRBD2	few	TRBV4-1	TRBJ2-2	CASSQRLAYGPILGNTGELFF	TGCGCCAGCAGCCAACGACTAGCTTACGGGCCCATTTTAGGAAACACCGGGGAGCTGTTTTTT
NA	NA	TRBV2	TRBJ1-1	CASSERTDEAFF	TGTGCCAGCAGTGAAAGGACCGATGAAGCTTTCTTT
TRBD1	few	TRBV12-3/TRBV12-4	TRBJ2-3	CASSQQGAVDTQYF	TGTGCCAGCAGTCAACAGGGGGCTGTGGATACGCAGTATTTT
TRBD1	few	TRBV12-3/TRBV12-4	TRBJ2-2	CALGDREFGGELFF	TGTGCCCTCGGGGACAGGGAATTTGGCGGGGAGCTGTTTTTT
TRBD2	few	TRBV5-1	TRBJ2-1	CASSVPVGGGAYEQFF	TGCGCCAGCAGCGTGCCCGTCGGCGGGGGGGCATATGAGCAGTTCTTC
TRBD1	many	TRBV10-3	TRBJ1-3	CATQTWTGLSGNTIYF	TGTGCCACCCAAACTTGGACAGGTCTCTCTGGAAACACCATATATTTT
TRBD1	many	TRBV7-3	TRBJ2-5	CASSPTGVQETQYF	TGTGCCAGCAGCCCTACAGGGGTGCAAGAGACCCAGTACTTC
TRBD1	NA	TRBV19	TRBJ1-6	CASRTGGSSPLHF	TGTGCCAGTAGGACAGGGGGCAGTTCACCCCTCCACTTT
NA	few	TRBV29-1	TRBJ2-3	CSVRDGATDTQYF	TGCAGCGTTAGGGACGGGGCAACCGATACGCAGTATTTT
NA	NA	TRBV7-8	TRBJ2-2	CASSLVGPGELFFF	NA
NA	NA	TRBV7-2	TRBJ1-2	CASSLDSLIHGYTF	TGTGCCAGCAGCCTCGACAGCCTTATTCATGGCTACACCTTC
NA	NA	TRBV3-1	TRBJ1-5	CASSLGNSNQPQHF	TGTGCCAGCAGCCTCGGGAATAGCAATCAGCCCCAGCATTTT